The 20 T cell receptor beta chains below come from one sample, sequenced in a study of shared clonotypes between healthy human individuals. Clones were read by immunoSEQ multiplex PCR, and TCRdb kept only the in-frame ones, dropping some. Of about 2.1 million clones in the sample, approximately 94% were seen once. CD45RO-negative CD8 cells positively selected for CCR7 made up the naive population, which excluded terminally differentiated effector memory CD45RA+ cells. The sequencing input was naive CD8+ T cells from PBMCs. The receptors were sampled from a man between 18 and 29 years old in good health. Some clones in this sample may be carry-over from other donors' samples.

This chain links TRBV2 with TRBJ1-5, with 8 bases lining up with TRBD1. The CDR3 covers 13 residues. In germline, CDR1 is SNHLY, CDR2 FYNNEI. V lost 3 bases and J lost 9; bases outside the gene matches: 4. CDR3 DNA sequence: TGTGCCAGCAGTGAGACAGGGACAGGGCCCCAGCATTTT. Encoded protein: CASSETGTGPQHF.

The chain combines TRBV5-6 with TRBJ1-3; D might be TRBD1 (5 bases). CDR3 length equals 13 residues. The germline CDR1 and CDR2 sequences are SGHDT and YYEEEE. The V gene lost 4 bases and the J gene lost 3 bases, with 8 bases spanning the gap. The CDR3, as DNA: TGTGCCAGCAGCGGGGGGTTTGGAAACACCATATATTTT. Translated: CASSGGFGNTIYF.

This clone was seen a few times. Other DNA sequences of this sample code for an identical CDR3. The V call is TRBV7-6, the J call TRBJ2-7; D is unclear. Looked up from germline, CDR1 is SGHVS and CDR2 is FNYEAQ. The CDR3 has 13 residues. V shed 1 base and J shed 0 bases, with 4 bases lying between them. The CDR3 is CASSLGPSYEQYF. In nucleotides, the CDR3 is TGTGCCAGCAGCTTAGGTCCCTCCTACGAGCAGTACTTC.

This CDR3 reads CASSPTWTRSYNEQFF. The DNA for the CDR3 is TGTGCCAGCAGTCCAACCTGGACTAGAAGCTACAATGAGCAGTTCTTC. The gene calls are TRBV6-6 and TRBJ2-1; TRBD2 matches 7 bases. The V segment lost 5 bases and the J segment 3 bases; nucleotides outside the gene matches: 10. The germline V gene has CDR1 MNHNY and CDR2 SVGAGI (reference sequence). The CDR3 sequence is 16 residues long.

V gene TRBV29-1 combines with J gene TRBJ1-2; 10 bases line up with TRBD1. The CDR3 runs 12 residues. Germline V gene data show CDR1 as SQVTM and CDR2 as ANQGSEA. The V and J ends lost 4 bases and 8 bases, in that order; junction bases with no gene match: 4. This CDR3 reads CSVGQGAVGYTF. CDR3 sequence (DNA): TGCAGCGTTGGACAGGGGGCGGTAGGCTACACCTTC.

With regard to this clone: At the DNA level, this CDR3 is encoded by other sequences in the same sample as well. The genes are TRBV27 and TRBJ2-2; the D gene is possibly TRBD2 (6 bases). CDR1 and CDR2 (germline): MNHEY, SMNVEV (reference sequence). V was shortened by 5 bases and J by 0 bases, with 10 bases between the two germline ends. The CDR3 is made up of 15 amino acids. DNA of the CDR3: TGTGCCAGCAGTCCGGGACTGGCGAACACCGGGGAGCTGTTTTTT. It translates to CASSPGLANTGELFF.

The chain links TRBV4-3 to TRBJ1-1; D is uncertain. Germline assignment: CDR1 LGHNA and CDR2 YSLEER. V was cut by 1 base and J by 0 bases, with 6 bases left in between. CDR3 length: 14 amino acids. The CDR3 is CASSQAVMNTEAFF. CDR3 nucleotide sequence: TGCGCCAGCAGCCAAGCAGTAATGAACACTGAAGCTTTCTTT.

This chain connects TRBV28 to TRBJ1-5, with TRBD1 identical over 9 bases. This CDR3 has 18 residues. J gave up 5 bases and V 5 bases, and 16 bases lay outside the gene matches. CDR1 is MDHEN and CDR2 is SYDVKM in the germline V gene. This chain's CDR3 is CASSPTLYKDRGDQPQHF. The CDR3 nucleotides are TGTGCCAGCAGTCCCACCCTTTATAAGGACAGGGGAGATCAGCCCCAGCATTTT.

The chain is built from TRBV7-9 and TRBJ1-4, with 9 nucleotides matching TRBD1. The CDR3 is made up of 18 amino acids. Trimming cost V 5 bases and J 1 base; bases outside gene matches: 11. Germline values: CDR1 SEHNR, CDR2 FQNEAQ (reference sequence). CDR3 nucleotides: TGTGCCAGCAGCCCTCGGACAGGGGAGGTAGTAACTAATGAAAAACTGTTTTTT. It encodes CASSPRTGEVVTNEKLFF.

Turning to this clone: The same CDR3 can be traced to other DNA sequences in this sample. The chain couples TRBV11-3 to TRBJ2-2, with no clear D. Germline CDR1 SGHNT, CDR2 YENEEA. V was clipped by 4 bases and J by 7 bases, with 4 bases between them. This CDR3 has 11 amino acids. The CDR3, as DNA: TGTGCCAGCAGCTCCGTCGGGGAGCTGTTTTTT. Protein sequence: CASSSVGELFF. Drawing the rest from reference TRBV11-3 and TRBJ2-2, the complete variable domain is EAGVVQSPRYKIIEKKQPVAFWCNPISGHNTLYWYLQNLGQGPELLIRYENEEAVDDSQLPKDRFSAERLKGVDSTLKIQPAELGDSAVYLCASSSVGELFFGEGSRLTVL.

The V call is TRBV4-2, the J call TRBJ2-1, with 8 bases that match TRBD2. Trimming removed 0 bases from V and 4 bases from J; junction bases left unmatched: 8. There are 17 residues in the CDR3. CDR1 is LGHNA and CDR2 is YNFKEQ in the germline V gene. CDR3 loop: CASSQDRVLAAYNEQFF. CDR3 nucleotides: TGTGCCAGCAGCCAAGATAGAGTACTAGCGGCTTACAATGAGCAGTTCTTC.

In DNA, the CDR3 is TGCGCCAGCAGCCAAGAAAGGCGGGGGACTTCCTACGAGCAGTACTTC. Translation: CASSQERRGTSYEQYF. The rearrangement joins TRBV4-3 to TRBJ2-7, with 7 bases lining up with TRBD2. Per the germline V gene, CDR1 is LGHNA and CDR2 is YSLEER. This CDR3 is built from 16 residues. J lost 1 base, V lost 0 bases, and 6 bases had no gene match.

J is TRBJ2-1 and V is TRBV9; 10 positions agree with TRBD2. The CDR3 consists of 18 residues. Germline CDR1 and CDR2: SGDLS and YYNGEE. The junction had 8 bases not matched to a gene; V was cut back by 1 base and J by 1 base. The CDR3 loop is CASSVSASGSKSYNEQFF. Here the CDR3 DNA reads TGTGCCAGCAGCGTATCGGCTAGCGGGAGTAAGTCCTACAATGAGCAGTTCTTC.

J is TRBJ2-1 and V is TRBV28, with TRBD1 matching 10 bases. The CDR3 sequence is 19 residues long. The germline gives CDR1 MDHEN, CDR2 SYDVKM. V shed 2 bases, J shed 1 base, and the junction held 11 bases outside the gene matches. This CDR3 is CASSLPGQGSSSSYNEQFF. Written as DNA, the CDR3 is TGTGCCAGCAGTTTACCGGGACAGGGGTCCTCCTCTTCCTACAATGAGCAGTTCTTC.

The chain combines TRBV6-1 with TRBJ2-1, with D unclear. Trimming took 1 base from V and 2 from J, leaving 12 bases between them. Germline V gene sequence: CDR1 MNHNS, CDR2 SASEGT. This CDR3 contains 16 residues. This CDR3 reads CASSEGWRSTYNEQFF. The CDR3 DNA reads TGTGCCAGCAGTGAAGGGTGGCGGTCCACCTACAATGAGCAGTTCTTC.

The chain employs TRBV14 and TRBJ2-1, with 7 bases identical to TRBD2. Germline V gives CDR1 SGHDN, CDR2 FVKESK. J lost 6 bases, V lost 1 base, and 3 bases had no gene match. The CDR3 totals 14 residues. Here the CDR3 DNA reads TGTGCCAGCAGCCAAGTGGGGACTATCAATGAGCAGTTCTTC. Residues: CASSQVGTINEQFF.

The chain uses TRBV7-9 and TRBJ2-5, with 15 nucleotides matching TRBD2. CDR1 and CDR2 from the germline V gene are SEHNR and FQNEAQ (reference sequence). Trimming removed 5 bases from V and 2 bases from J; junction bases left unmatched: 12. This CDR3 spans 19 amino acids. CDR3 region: CASSRGLAGGLRTQETQYF. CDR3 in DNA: TGTGCCAGCAGCCGAGGACTAGCGGGAGGGTTACGAACTCAAGAGACCCAGTACTTC.

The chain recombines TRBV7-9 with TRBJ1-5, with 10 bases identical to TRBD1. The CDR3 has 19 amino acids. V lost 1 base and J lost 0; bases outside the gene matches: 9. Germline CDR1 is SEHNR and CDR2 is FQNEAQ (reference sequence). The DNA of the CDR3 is TGTGCCAGCAGCTTAGTCCCCCTGGGACAGGGGTATAGCAATCAGCCCCAGCATTTT. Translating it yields CASSLVPLGQGYSNQPQHF. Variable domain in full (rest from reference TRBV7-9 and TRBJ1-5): DTGVSQNPRHKITKRGQNVTFRCDPISEHNRLYWYRQTLGQGPEFLTYFQNEAQLEKSRLLSDRFSAERPKGSFSTLEIQRTEQGDSAMYLCASSLVPLGQGYSNQPQHFGDGTRLSIL.

This CDR3 is CSARVRREQYF. CDR3 coding DNA: TGCAGTGCTAGAGTCCGACGCGAGCAGTACTTC. This chain links TRBV20-1 with TRBJ2-7; no clear D. Germline-derived CDR1 and CDR2 are DFQATT and SNEGSKA (reference sequence). The V gene lost 1 base and the J gene lost 6 bases, with 7 bases spanning the gap. The CDR3 spans 11 residues.

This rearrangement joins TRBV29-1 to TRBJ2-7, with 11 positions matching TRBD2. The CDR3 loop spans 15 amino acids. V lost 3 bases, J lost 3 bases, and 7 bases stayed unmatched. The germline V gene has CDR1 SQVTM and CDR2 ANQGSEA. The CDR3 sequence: CSVEDGTSGNYEQYF. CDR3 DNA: TGCAGCGTTGAGGATGGGACTAGCGGTAACTACGAGCAGTACTTC.